The 18 T cell receptor beta chains listed next were all sequenced from one sample in a study of CD8+CD57+ T cells in acquired aplastic anemia. All sequencing subjects had displayed CD8+CD57+ cell expansion on flow cytometry. Researchers used genomic DNA as the template to profile TCR beta VDJ and CDR3. TCRdb fed the reads into MiXCR, producing one record per CDR3 protein. The top ten hold roughly 8% of the sample, which has roughly 250,000 distinct CDR3 sequences, 47% seen once. Sequencing was performed on sorted CD4+, CD8+, or CD8+CD57+ T cells (not recorded which) from PBMCs. These receptors were collected from a human donor with aplastic anemia.

The genes are TRBV6-1 and TRBJ1-4; D ambiguous. V was clipped by 7 bases and J by 0 bases, with 15 bases between them. This CDR3 has 16 residues. Germline V gene sequence: CDR1 MNHNS, CDR2 SASEGT. CDR3 nucleotide sequence: TGTGCCAGCAAATCGGGAGCAGGTGCAACTAATGAAAAACTGTTTTTT. Amino acid sequence: CASKSGAGATNEKLFF.

As to this clonotype: Given a much more abundant clone one base away, this may be a read error. The rearrangement joins TRBV6-5 to TRBJ1-1; tentative D call: TRBD1 (5 bases). The CDR3 is 13 residues long. The V and J ends lost 8 bases and 3 bases respectively, with 13 bases between them. The germline V gene has CDR1 MNHEY and CDR2 SVGAGI. CDR3 in amino acids: CASPDSPYTEAFF. DNA of the CDR3: TGTGCCAGCCCAGACAGCCCGTACACTGAAGCTTTCTTT.

The V call is TRBV10-3, the J call TRBJ1-5; D possibly corresponds to TRBD1 (5 bases). This CDR3 comprises 14 residues. V lost 3 bases, J lost 5 bases, and 11 bases lay in between. Per germline, CDR1 ENHRY and CDR2 SYGVKD. The CDR3 reads CAISDRQGDQPQHF. In DNA form, the CDR3 reads TGTGCCATCAGTGACCGCCAGGGAGATCAGCCCCAGCATTTT.

Worth noting for this clonotype: A much more abundant neighbour one base away suggests this may be a read error. The chain joins TRBV6-2 or TRBV6-3 to TRBJ2-7, with 9 bases aligning to TRBD1. Per germline, CDR1 MNHEY and CDR2 SVGEGT. This CDR3 has 14 amino acids. The CDR3 sequence: CASSLTGGRYEKYF. The DNA for the CDR3 is TGTGCCAGCAGTTTGACAGGGGGACGGTACGAGAAGTACTTC.

As for this clonotype: The CDR3 does not end in the conserved phenylalanine or tryptophan, so this is likely a read error. V usage is TRBV25-1 and J usage is TRBJ2-7; D ambiguous. Between the trimmed V and J ends, which lost 6 bases and 4 bases, there was a span of 22 bases. The CDR3 sequence is 16 residues long. Germline V lookup: CDR1 MGHDK, CDR2 SYGVNS. The CDR3 nucleotides read TGTGCCAGCAGCCAAGAGCATCCGGGTAGGCGGTACGAGCAGTACCTC. Protein sequence: CASSQEHPGRRYEQYL.

This clonotype was recorded a few times. The chain uses TRBV27 and TRBJ2-7; 8 bases align to TRBD2. The CDR3 extends over 16 amino acids. The ends lost 3 bases at V and 2 bases at J; junction bases unmatched: 9. Germline V gene lookup returns CDR1 MNHEY and CDR2 SMNVEV (reference sequence). The CDR3 spells CASSFSGGDRAYEQYF. The CDR3 bases are TGTGCCAGCAGTTTCTCGGGGGGGGACCGAGCCTACGAGCAGTACTTC.

The chain uses TRBV12-3 or TRBV12-4 and TRBJ2-5; no reliable D call. The CDR3 spans 13 residues. Trimming stripped 1 base from V and 2 bases from J, with 5 bases between. The CDR3 nucleotides are TGTGCCAGCAGTTTAGGGGCGCAAGAGACCCAGTACTTC. Encoded protein: CASSLGAQETQYF.

This clonotype has a handful of counts. This chain links TRBV7-6 with TRBJ2-1; no firm D call. V shed 1 base and J shed 9 bases, with 7 bases lying between them. CDR1 SGHVS and CDR2 FNYEAQ come from the germline V gene. The CDR3 runs to 12 residues. The DNA for the CDR3 is TGTGCCAGCAGCTTAGGGCAGACTGAGCAGTTCTTC. Encoded protein: CASSLGQTEQFF.

This clonotype was observed a few times. In DNA, the CDR3 is TGTGCCAGCAGTTTTGCGGGGTCTGGAAACACCATATATTTT. Translating it yields CASSFAGSGNTIYF. V and J are TRBV28 and TRBJ1-3, with D unclear. V shed 3 bases and J shed 1 base, with 7 bases lying between them. The V gene's germline CDR1 is MDHEN and CDR2 SYDVKM. The CDR3 runs to 14 residues.

This chain uses TRBV7-9 with TRBJ2-2, with D perhaps matching TRBD2 (7 bases). The CDR3 spans 14 residues. Looked up from germline, CDR1 is SEHNR and CDR2 is FQNEAQ (reference sequence). The V end lost 5 bases, the J end lost 7 bases, and 14 bases lay between the germline ends. CDR3 region: CASSPREGGGELFF. CDR3 nucleotide sequence: TGTGCCAGCAGCCCCAGGGAGGGGGGCGGGGAGCTGTTTTTT. The whole variable domain, filled in from reference TRBV7-9 and TRBJ2-2, reads DTGVSQNPRHKITKRGQNVTFRCDPISEHNRLYWYRQTLGQGPEFLTYFQNEAQLEKSRLLSDRFSAERPKGSFSTLEIQRTEQGDSAMYLCASSPREGGGELFFGEGSRLTVL.

This sequence joins TRBV4-3 and TRBJ1-4; D is possibly TRBD1 (5 bases). Germline CDR1 reads LGHNA; CDR2 reads YSLEER. The V and J ends lost 0 bases and 6 bases respectively, with 20 bases between them. This CDR3 is 18 amino acids long. The CDR3 region is CASSQDSILRQSHEKLFF. Here the CDR3 DNA reads TGCGCCAGCAGCCAAGATTCAATCTTGAGACAGTCTCATGAAAAACTGTTTTTT.

Ten or more counts support this clonotype. This chain links TRBV4-3 with TRBJ2-2; D remains unclear. The CDR3 length is 15 residues. Trimming took 4 bases from V and 6 from J, leaving 15 bases between them. From germline, CDR1 is LGHNA and CDR2 YSLEER. The DNA of the CDR3 is TGCGCCAGCAGCCCCAAGGATTCTGAGCCCGGGGAGCTGTTTTTT. Protein sequence: CASSPKDSEPGELFF.

Concerning this clonotype: Given a much more abundant clone one base away, this may be a read error. V gene TRBV4-3 combines with J gene TRBJ2-1, with D unresolved. There are 15 residues in the CDR3. CDR1 is LGHNA and CDR2 is YSLEER in the germline V gene. CDR3 in amino acids: CASSQGPGSYSEQFF. In DNA, the CDR3 is TGCGCCAGCAGCCAAGGACCCGGATCATACAGTGAGCAGTTCTTC.

This clonotype was observed a few times. V gene TRBV9 combines with J gene TRBJ2-1; D might be TRBD1 or TRBD2, each matching 7 bases. This CDR3 has 13 residues. CDR1 is SGDLS and CDR2 is YYNGEE in the germline V gene. V was cut by 3 bases and J by 5 bases, with 9 bases left in between. The CDR3 here is CASSAGGDNEQFF. The DNA for the CDR3 is TGTGCCAGCAGCGCAGGGGGGGACAATGAGCAGTTCTTC.

In this sample, this clonotype turned up many times. V usage is TRBV6-5 and J usage is TRBJ1-2; TRBD1 matches 7 bases. CDR3 length: 16 residues. V lost 1 base and J lost 1; bases outside the gene matches: 6. CDR1 MNHEY and CDR2 SVGAGI come from the germline V gene. The CDR3 here is CASSYLDGTDNYGYTF. The CDR3 region has the DNA TGTGCCAGCAGTTACTTGGATGGGACAGATAACTATGGCTACACCTTC.

This clonotype appeared a few times. The junction departs from the called germline gene at one end, perhaps through a read error. The chain uses TRBV4-1 and TRBJ2-5; TRBD1 matches at 9 bases. CDR3 length: 15 residues. Germline CDR1 and CDR2: MGHRA and YSYEKL. CDR3 sequence: CTSSHRTGAQETQYF. The CDR3 nucleotides are TGCACCAGCAGCCATAGGACAGGGGCGCAAGAGACCCAGTACTTC.

This clonotype was seen repeatedly, ten times or more. This chain connects TRBV24-1 to TRBJ2-1; 7 bases line up with TRBD1. Per the germline V gene, CDR1 is KGHDR and CDR2 is SFDVKD. This CDR3 is built from 14 residues. The V segment lost 4 bases and the J segment 8 bases; nucleotides outside the gene matches: 7. The DNA for the CDR3 is TGTGCCACCAGTGACAGGGGGATTGAAGATGAGCAGTTCTTC. Amino acids: CATSDRGIEDEQFF.

This clonotype was recorded at least ten times. The rearrangement joins TRBV9 to TRBJ1-6; D remains unclear. The CDR3 spans 15 residues. In germline, CDR1 is SGDLS, CDR2 YYNGEE. The V gene lost 0 bases and the J gene lost 9 bases, with 13 bases spanning the gap. This CDR3 is CASSVVDSPISPLHF. CDR3 sequence (DNA): TGTGCCAGCAGCGTAGTGGACTCACCGATTTCACCCCTCCACTTT.